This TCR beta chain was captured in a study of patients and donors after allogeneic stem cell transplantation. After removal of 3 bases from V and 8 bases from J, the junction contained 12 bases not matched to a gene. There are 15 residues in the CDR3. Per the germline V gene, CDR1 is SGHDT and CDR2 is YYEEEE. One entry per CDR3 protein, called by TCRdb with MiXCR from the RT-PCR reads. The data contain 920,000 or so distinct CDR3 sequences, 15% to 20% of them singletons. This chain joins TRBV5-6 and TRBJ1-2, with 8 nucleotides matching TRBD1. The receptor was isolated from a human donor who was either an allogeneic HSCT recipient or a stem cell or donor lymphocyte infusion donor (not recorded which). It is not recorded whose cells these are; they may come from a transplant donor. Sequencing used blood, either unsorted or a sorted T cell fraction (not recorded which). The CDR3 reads CASSYGSVDRVGYTF. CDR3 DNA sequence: TGTGCCAGCAGCTATGGATCCGTGGACAGGGTCGGCTACACCTTC. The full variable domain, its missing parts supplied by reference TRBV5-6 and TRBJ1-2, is DAGVTQSPTHLIKTRGQQVTLRCSPKSGHDTVSWYQQALGQGPQFIFQYYEEEERQRGNFPDRFSGHQFPNYSSELNVNALLLGDSALYLCASSYGSVDRVGYTFGSGTRLTVV.